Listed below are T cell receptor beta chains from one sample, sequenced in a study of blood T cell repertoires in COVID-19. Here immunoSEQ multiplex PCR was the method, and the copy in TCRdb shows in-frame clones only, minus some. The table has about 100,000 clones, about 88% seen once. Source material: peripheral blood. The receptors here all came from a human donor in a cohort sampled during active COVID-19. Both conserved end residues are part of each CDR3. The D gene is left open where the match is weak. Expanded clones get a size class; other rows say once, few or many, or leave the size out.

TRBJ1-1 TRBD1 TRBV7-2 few CASSPRGTGRPNTEAFF TGTGCCAGCAGCCCGAGGGGGACAGGGAGACCGAACACTGAAGCTTTCTTT
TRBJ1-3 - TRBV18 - CASSPSQGVSGNTIYF TGTGCCAGCTCACCAAGCCAGGGCGTATCTGGAAACACCATATATTTT
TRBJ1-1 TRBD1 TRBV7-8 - CASSPGTANTEAFF TGTGCCAGCAGCCCCGGGACAGCCAACACTGAAGCTTTCTTT
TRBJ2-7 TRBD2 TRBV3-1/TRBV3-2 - CASSLWGGYEQYF TGTGCCAGCAGCCTCTGGGGGGGCTACGAGCAGTACTTC
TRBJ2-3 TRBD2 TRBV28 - CASRTSGARDTQYF TGTGCCAGCAGGACTAGCGGGGCACGCGATACGCAGTATTTT
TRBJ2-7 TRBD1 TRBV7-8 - CASRDRDRVYEQYF TGTGCCAGCAGGGATCGGGACAGGGTCTACGAGCAGTACTTC
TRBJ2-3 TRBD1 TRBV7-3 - CASSSTGAITDTQYF TGTGCCAGCAGCTCCACAGGGGCGATCACAGATACGCAGTATTTT
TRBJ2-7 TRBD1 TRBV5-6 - CASSSGQGTPYEQYF TGTGCCAGCAGCTCGGGACAGGGGACCCCCTACGAGCAGTACTTC
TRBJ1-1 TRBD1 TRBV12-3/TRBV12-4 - CASSWDRGTEAFF TGTGCCAGCAGTTGGGACAGGGGAACTGAAGCTTTCTTT
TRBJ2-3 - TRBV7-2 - CASSFGGATDTQYF TGTGCCAGCAGCTTCGGGGGAGCCACAGATACGCAGTATTTT
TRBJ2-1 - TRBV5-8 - CASSIRSSYNEQFF TGTGCCAGCAGCATCAGAAGCTCCTACAATGAGCAGTTCTTC
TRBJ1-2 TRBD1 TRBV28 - CASSPGQGDGYTF TGTGCCAGCAGTCCGGGACAGGGAGATGGCTACACCTTC
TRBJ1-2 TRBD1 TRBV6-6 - CASSMRDRERYTF TGTGCCAGCAGTATGCGGGACAGAGAAAGATACACCTTC
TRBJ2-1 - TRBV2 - CASNEGRTTEQFF TGTGCCAGCAACGAGGGAAGAACAACTGAGCAGTTCTTC
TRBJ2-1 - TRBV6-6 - CASRHPEGNNEQFF TGTGCCAGTCGGCACCCTGAGGGAAACAATGAGCAGTTCTTC
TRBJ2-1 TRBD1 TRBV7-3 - CASRQGAGNEQFF TGTGCCAGCAGACAGGGGGCGGGCAATGAGCAGTTCTTC
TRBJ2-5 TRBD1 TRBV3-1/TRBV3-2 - CASSRRGDREETQYF TGTGCCAGCAGCCGTAGGGGGGACAGGGAAGAGACCCAGTACTTC
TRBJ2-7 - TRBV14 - CASSQDGQPGKQYF TGTGCCAGCAGCCAAGATGGTCAGCCCGGGAAGCAGTACTTC
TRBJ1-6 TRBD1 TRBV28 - CASSPDRNSPLHF TGTGCCAGCAGTCCGGACAGGAATTCACCCCTCCACTTT
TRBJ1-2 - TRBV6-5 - CASSMGHNYGYTF TGTGCCAGCAGTATGGGACATAACTATGGCTACACCTTC
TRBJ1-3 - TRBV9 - CASSVEPQGHSGNTIYF TGTGCCAGCAGCGTCGAACCACAGGGACACTCTGGAAACACCATATATTTT
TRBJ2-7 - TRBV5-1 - CASSLAGAVGDEQYF TGCGCCAGCAGCTTGGCGGGAGCTGTAGGGGACGAGCAGTACTTC
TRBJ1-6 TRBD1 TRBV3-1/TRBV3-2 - CASSDRVNSPLHF TGTGCCAGCAGCGACAGGGTCAATTCACCCCTCCACTTT
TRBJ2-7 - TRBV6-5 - CASRDMRGEQYF TGTGCCAGCAGGGACATGCGGGGCGAGCAGTACTTC
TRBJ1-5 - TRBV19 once CASTLFPPGEGQPQHF TGTGCCAGTACCCTTTTCCCCCCAGGGGAAGGTCAGCCCCAGCATTTT
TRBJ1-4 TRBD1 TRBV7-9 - CASSSLTGATNEKLFF TGTGCCAGCAGCTCACTAACAGGGGCAACTAATGAAAAACTGTTTTTT
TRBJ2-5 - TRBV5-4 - CASSFPDSKETQYF TGTGCCAGCAGCTTCCCGGACAGCAAAGAGACCCAGTACTTC